The clone carrying this T cell receptor beta chain was seen at least ten times. Its antigen is still unknown. cDNA libraries of TCR beta carried unique molecular identifiers. Input amounts of 1 to 10 million T cells were used. These gave roughly 500,000 cDNA molecules, so each molecule approximated one T cell. TCRdb re-derived calls from the PCR reads in MiXCR, one entry per CDR3 protein. The data hold hundreds of thousands of distinct CDR3 sequences, with about 32% observed a single time. These data come from a study of post-analysis software for immune sequencing data. Findings and caveats of the study: Compared with controls, patients showed significantly lower normalized Chao1 diversity. By F measure, strong co-clustering occurred among samples prepared in the same batch.

The sample comprised blood. This TCR was sampled from a girl aged 10-17 years with multiple sclerosis.

As DNA, the CDR3 is TGTGCCAGCAGCTTAGCCCCTGGGAGGACCGAGCAGTACTTC. Amino acid sequence: CASSLAPGRTEQYF. This chain uses TRBV7-2 with TRBJ2-7; tentatively, D is TRBD2 (6 bases). V was trimmed by 0 bases and J by 6 bases, leaving 12 bases between them. The CDR3 covers 14 residues. The germline CDR1 and CDR2 sequences are SGHTA and FQGNSA. The whole variable domain, filled in from reference TRBV7-2 and TRBJ2-7, reads GAGVSQSPSNKVTEKGKDVELRCDPISGHTALYWYRQSLGQGLEFLIYFQGNSAPDKSGLPSDRFSAERTGGSVSTLTIQRTQQEDSAVYLCASSLAPGRTEQYFGPGTRLTVT.